Listed here are 14 T cell receptor beta chains from one sample, sequenced in a study of breast tumors, draining lymph nodes, adjacent tissues. MiXCR was run by TCRdb on the multiplex PCR reads, yielding one entry per CDR3 protein. The sample includes some 130,000 distinct CDR3 sequences, 15% to 20% of them seen just once. Samples came from axillary lymph nodes draining the breast cancer. Input material: axillary lymph node tissue. These receptor sequences come from a female donor with breast cancer. Some clones in this sample may be carry-over from other donors' samples.

J is TRBJ1-5 and V is TRBV19; D call uncertain. Germline V lookup: CDR1 LNHDA, CDR2 SQIVND (reference sequence). This CDR3 spans 19 amino acids. Deletions cut 10 bases from V and 6 bases from J, with 34 bases between. The CDR3 DNA sequence: TGTGCCAATCCCCCGAAAACCCTACCAATCCGAAAGGGAGGTCAGCCCCAGCATTTT. This codes for CANPPKTLPIRKGGQPQHF.

In regard to this clonotype: A read error may be the cause here, since a much bigger clone is one base away. The chain uses TRBV7-9 and TRBJ2-2, with D hard to call. This CDR3 has 13 amino acids. V shed 1 base and J shed 6 bases, with 6 bases lying between them. Germline assignment: CDR1 SEHNR and CDR2 FQNEAQ (reference sequence). Here the CDR3 DNA reads TGTGCCAGCAGCTTAGGACAATCCGGGGAGCTGTTTTTT. It codes for CASSLGQSGELFF.

The table lists this clonotype with many counts. The rearrangement links TRBV25-1 to TRBJ2-3; D call uncertain. Germline V gene lookup returns CDR1 MGHDK and CDR2 SYGVNS. The length of the CDR3 is 16 residues. V shed 1 base and J shed 1 base, with 12 bases lying between them. The CDR3 DNA reads TGTGCCAGCAGTGAATCGGTGTGGGCTCGCACAGATACGCAGTATTTT. As protein: CASSESVWARTDTQYF. Using reference TRBV25-1 and TRBJ2-3 for the parts outside the CDR3, the full variable domain is EADIYQTPRYLVIGTGKKITLECSQTMGHDKMYWYQQDPGMELHLIHYSYGVNSTEKGDLSSESTVSRIRTEHFPLTLESARPSHTSQYLCASSESVWARTDTQYFGPGTRLTVL.

This clonotype was picked up many times. The chain carries TRBV24-1 and TRBJ2-3; D is possibly TRBD1 (6 bases). There are 16 residues in the CDR3. V lost 4 bases to trimming and J lost 0 bases, with 13 bases between them. The germline V gene encodes CDR1 KGHDR and CDR2 SFDVKD. The CDR3 sequence is CATSDPTGESTDTQYF. The CDR3 DNA follows: TGTGCCACCAGTGACCCGACAGGTGAAAGCACAGATACGCAGTATTTT.

The rearrangement joins TRBV6-1 to TRBJ2-2; D gene ambiguous. Trimming took 5 bases from V and 1 from J, leaving 8 bases between them. CDR1 and CDR2 (germline): MNHNS, SASEGT. The CDR3 sequence is 14 residues long. The CDR3 spells CASSRWQNTGELFF. The CDR3 DNA reads TGTGCCAGCAGTCGGTGGCAGAACACCGGGGAGCTGTTTTTT.

In its sample, this clonotype was seen many times. The V gene is TRBV6-6, the J gene TRBJ1-6; D is ambiguous. The germline V gene encodes CDR1 MNHNY and CDR2 SVGAGI (reference sequence). This CDR3 has 12 residues. Trimming removed 7 bases at V and 5 bases at J, with 6 bases between. This CDR3 is CASTQNNSPLHF. Here the CDR3 DNA reads TGTGCCAGCACACAGAATAATTCACCCCTCCACTTT.

This clonotype was seen at least ten times. This chain uses TRBV10-3 with TRBJ2-2; perhaps TRBD2 as D (5 bases). The V end was cut by 0 bases, the J end by 2 bases, with 7 bases between. The CDR3 totals 15 residues. Germline loops: CDR1 ENHRY, CDR2 SYGVKD. DNA for the CDR3: TGTGCCATCAGTGAGTCTACGGGAAACACCGGGGAGCTGTTTTTT. Its translation is CAISESTGNTGELFF.

V gene TRBV2 combines with J gene TRBJ2-5; D may match TRBD1 or TRBD2 (5 bases each). Trimming removed 4 bases at V and 0 bases at J, with 6 bases between. The germline V gene encodes CDR1 SNHLY and CDR2 FYNNEI. This CDR3 is 13 amino acids long. The CDR3 loop is CASSGGNQETQYF. The CDR3 coding sequence is TGTGCCAGCAGTGGGGGGAACCAAGAGACCCAGTACTTC.

Points on this clonotype: Being one base from a much bigger clone, this may be a read error. J is TRBJ1-6 and V is TRBV27; the match to TRBD1 covers 9 bases. The J segment lost 7 bases and the V segment lost 7 bases, leaving 11 bases of the junction unmatched. The CDR3 is made up of 16 amino acids. Germline-derived CDR1 and CDR2 are MNHEY and SMNVEV (reference sequence). The CDR3 sequence: CASMASGQGMNSPLHF. CDR3 coding DNA: TGTGCCAGCATGGCCAGTGGACAGGGGATGAATTCACCCCTCCACTTT.

Points on this clonotype: Lacking the conserved final phenylalanine or tryptophan, this CDR3 likely reflects a read error. The rearrangement uses TRBV7-3 and TRBJ2-3; a possible D gene is TRBD2 (5 bases). CDR3 length equals 16 residues. CDR1 SGHTA and CDR2 FQGTGA come from the germline V gene. Trimming stripped 5 bases from V and 6 bases from J, with 21 bases between. CDR3 sequence (DNA): TGTGCCAGCAGCCCCTCTTCTGTAGCTAGCTCTGATACGCAGTATCCT. It encodes CASSPSSVASSDTQYP.

About this clonotype: A much bigger clone sits one base away, suggesting this may be a read error. The chain employs TRBV15 and TRBJ1-4, with unresolved D. CDR1 and CDR2 (germline): LNHNV, YYDKDF (reference sequence). The CDR3 sequence is 13 residues long. Here the CDR3 reads CATSLTWNEELFF. CDR3 coding DNA: TGTGCCACCAGCTTGACGTGGAATGAAGAACTGTTTTTT.

This clonotype has ten or more counts. This sequence joins TRBV20-1 and TRBJ2-2, with TRBD1 as a possible D gene (6 bases). Trimming shortened V by 3 bases and J by 1 base, and 15 bases separated the two germline ends. The CDR3 has 16 amino acids. Germline V gene sequence: CDR1 DFQATT, CDR2 SNEGSKA (reference sequence). The DNA for the CDR3 is TGCAGTGCTAGTACAGGGCGTGGACTGAACACCGGGGAGCTGTTTTTT. As protein: CSASTGRGLNTGELFF.

At least ten counts were recorded for this clonotype. The chain carries TRBV7-3 and TRBJ2-2; 14 bases align to TRBD2. The CDR3 loop spans 18 amino acids. Germline V gives CDR1 SGHTA, CDR2 FQGTGA. Losses at the gene ends were 5 bases for V and 5 bases for J; bases not matched to a gene: 10. DNA of the CDR3: TGTGCCAGCAGCCGGGGACTAGCGGGAGCGCCGGGGACCGGGGAGCTGTTTTTT. Translation gives CASSRGLAGAPGTGELFF.

The genes are TRBV3-1 and TRBJ1-4; D not certain. Germline V lookup: CDR1 LGHDT, CDR2 YNNKEL (reference sequence). V was pared by 0 bases and J by 7 bases, with 6 bases between. The CDR3 is 13 amino acids. The CDR3 DNA follows: TGTGCCAGCAGCCAAGATCTCGGTGAAAAACTGTTTTTT. Residues: CASSQDLGEKLFF.